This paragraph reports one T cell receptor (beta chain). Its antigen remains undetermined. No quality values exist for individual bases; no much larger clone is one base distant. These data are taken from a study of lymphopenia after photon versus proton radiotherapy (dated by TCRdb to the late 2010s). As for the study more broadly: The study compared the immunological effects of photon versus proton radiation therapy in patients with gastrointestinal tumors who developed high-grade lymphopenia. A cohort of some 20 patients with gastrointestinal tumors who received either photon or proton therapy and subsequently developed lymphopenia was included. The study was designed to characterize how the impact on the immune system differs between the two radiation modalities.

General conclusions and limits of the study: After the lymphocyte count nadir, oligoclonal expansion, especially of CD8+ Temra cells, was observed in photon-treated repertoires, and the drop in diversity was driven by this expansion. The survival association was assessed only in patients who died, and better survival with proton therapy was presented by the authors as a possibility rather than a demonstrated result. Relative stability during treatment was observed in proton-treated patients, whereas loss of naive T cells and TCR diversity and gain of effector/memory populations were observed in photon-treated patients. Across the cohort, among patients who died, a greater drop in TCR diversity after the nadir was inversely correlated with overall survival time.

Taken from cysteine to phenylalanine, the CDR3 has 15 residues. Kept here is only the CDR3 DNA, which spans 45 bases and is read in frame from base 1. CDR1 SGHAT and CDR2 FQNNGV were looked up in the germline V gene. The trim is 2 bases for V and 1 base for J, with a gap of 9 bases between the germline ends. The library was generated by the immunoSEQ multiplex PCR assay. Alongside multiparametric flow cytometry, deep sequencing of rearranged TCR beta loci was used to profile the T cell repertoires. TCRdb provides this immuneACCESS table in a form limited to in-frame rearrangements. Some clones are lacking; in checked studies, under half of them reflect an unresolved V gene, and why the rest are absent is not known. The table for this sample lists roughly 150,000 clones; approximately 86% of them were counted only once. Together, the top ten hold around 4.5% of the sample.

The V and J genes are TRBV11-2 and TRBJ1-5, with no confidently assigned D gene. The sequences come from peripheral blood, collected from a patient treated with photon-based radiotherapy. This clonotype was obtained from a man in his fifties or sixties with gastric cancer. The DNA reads TGTGCCAGCAGCTTACGAGGAGGGAGCAATCAGCCCCAGCATTTT. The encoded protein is CASSLRGGSNQPQHF.